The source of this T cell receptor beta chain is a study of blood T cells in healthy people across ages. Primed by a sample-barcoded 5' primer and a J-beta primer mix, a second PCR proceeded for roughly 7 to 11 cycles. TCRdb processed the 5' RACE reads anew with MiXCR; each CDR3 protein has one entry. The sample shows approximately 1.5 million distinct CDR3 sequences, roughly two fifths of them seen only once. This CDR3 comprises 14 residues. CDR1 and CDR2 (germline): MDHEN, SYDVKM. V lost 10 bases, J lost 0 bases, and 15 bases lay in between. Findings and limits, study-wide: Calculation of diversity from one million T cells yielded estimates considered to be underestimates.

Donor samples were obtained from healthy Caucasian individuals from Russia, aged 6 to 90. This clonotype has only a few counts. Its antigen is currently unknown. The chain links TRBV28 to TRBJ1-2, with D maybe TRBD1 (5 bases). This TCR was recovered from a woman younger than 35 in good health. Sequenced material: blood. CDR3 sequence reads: CAINRGSANYGYTF. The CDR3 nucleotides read TGTGCCATAAATCGGGGGTCAGCTAACTATGGCTACACCTTC.